The 30 T cell receptor beta chains listed next were all sequenced from one sample in a study of neurological immune-mediated disorders. Using its own MiXCR run on the 5' RACE reads, TCRdb lists one record per CDR3 protein. The data hold 20,000 to 30,000 distinct CDR3 sequences, with about 13% observed a single time. Source material: PBMCs. The receptor source for this set is a woman in her fifties or sixties with HTLV-1-associated myelopathy (HAM/TSP).

Note on this clonotype: The DNA is omitted, as the CDR3 cannot be located on it reliably, and the CDR3 follows TCRdb's listing. CDR3 loop: CSVRLSYEQYFGPGTDTQYF. This chain joins TRBV29-1 and TRBJ2-3; TRBD2 is taken as the D call from the table, unchecked against the DNA. CDR1 SQVTM and CDR2 ANQGSEA come from the germline V gene. The CDR3 has 20 residues if both end residues are counted.

Ten or more counts support this clonotype. The gene calls are TRBV7-8 and TRBJ2-3, with D possibly being TRBD1 (5 bases). V shed 6 bases and J shed 0 bases, with 13 bases lying between them. There are 15 residues in the CDR3. Per germline, CDR1 SGHVS and CDR2 FQNEAQ. The CDR3 bases are TGTGCCAGCAGTCTCACAGGAACGAGCACAGATACGCAGTATTTT. It codes for CASSLTGTSTDTQYF. The full variable domain, completed using reference TRBV7-8 and TRBJ2-3, is GAGVSQSPRYKVAKRGQDVALRCDPISGHVSLFWYQQALGQGPEFLTYFQNEAQLDKSGLPSDRFFAERPEGSVSTLKIQRTQQEDSAVYLCASSLTGTSTDTQYFGPGTRLTVL.

This clonotype has a count of ten or more. This chain connects TRBV20-1 to TRBJ2-7, with D possibly matching TRBD2 (5 bases). Germline loops: CDR1 DFQATT, CDR2 SNEGSKA (reference sequence). Trimming removed 4 bases at V and 6 bases at J, with 13 bases between. The CDR3 is 12 residues long. CDR3 in amino acids: CSATRGVLEQYF. DNA for the CDR3: TGCAGTGCTACTCGGGGAGTGCTCGAGCAGTACTTC.

The chain couples TRBV19 to TRBJ1-2; D gene uncertain. The CDR3 has 14 residues. V was pared by 10 bases and J by 4 bases, with 19 bases between. The V gene's germline CDR1 is LNHDA and CDR2 SQIVND (reference sequence). In DNA, the CDR3 is TGTGCCACCTCAGACCCTTCGATGTTCTATGGCTACACCTTC. Its protein product is CATSDPSMFYGYTF.

This clonotype was seen ten or more times. The V and J genes are TRBV14 and TRBJ1-1; D not certain. CDR3 length: 14 residues. V was cut by 2 bases and J by 4 bases, with 11 bases left in between. Germline loops: CDR1 SGHDN, CDR2 FVKESK. CDR3 protein: CASSQYVASTEAFF. The CDR3 DNA sequence: TGTGCCAGCAGCCAATATGTCGCTTCCACTGAAGCTTTCTTT.

This clonotype was seen ten or more times. This chain connects TRBV6-1 to TRBJ2-2; no reliable D call. The germline gives CDR1 MNHNS, CDR2 SASEGT. This CDR3 has 15 amino acids. The germline V and J ends were trimmed by 7 bases and 5 bases, with 17 bases remaining between them. The CDR3 DNA follows: TGTGCCAGCATTTCGGACGGTCCCCTAACCGGGGAGCTGTTTTTT. It is translated as CASISDGPLTGELFF.

This clonotype is categorized as medium-sized. The chain couples TRBV20-1 to TRBJ2-7; TRBD2 might be the D (5 bases). In germline, CDR1 is DFQATT, CDR2 SNEGSKA (reference sequence). The V gene lost 5 bases and the J gene lost 6 bases, with 11 bases spanning the gap. This CDR3 has 11 amino acids. DNA for the CDR3: TGCAGTGCTGCACTAGTATTCGAGCAGTACTTC. Its translation is CSAALVFEQYF.

Ten or more counts support this clonotype. This chain connects TRBV6-2 or TRBV6-3 to TRBJ1-5; D may be TRBD1 (5 bases). Deletions cut 5 bases from V and 7 bases from J, with 15 bases between. CDR1 is MNHEY and CDR2 is SVGEGT in the germline V gene. This CDR3 has 14 residues. CDR3 amino acids: CASSKSGGRQPQHF. For the CDR3, the DNA is TGTGCCAGCAGTAAGAGTGGGGGTCGGCAGCCCCAGCATTTT.

This clonotype is classed as medium-sized (0.01 to 0.1%). The chain links TRBV3-1 to TRBJ2-4, with D maybe TRBD1 (6 bases). This CDR3 comprises 15 residues. CDR1 is LGHDT, CDR2 YNNKEL, per germline (reference sequence). Trimming took off 2 bases at V and 0 bases at J, with 8 bases between the two ends. CDR3 in amino acids: CASSQKQGAKNIQYF. The CDR3 DNA is TGTGCCAGCAGCCAAAAACAGGGAGCCAAAAACATTCAGTACTTC.

This clonotype was counted many times. The chain joins TRBV6-6 to TRBJ2-4, with TRBD2 matching over 9 bases. Per the germline V gene, CDR1 is MNHNY and CDR2 is SVGAGI (reference sequence). This CDR3 region has 19 residues. V shed 6 bases and J 0 bases; nucleotides not matched to a gene: 15. The CDR3 is CASRPRDSGRWLAKNIQYF. The CDR3 DNA reads TGTGCCAGCAGACCCCGGGATAGCGGGAGATGGTTAGCCAAAAACATTCAGTACTTC.

The chain joins TRBV12-3 or TRBV12-4 to TRBJ2-3, with D unresolved. Trimming removed 2 bases from V and 2 bases from J, with 5 bases in between. The CDR3 runs 13 residues. DNA for the CDR3: TGTGCCAGCAGTTTAAGTCTCACAGATACGCAGTATTTT. Translated, it gives CASSLSLTDTQYF.

This clonotype was detected ten times or more. The genes are TRBV3-1 and TRBJ2-1; the D gene is possibly TRBD2 (5 bases). Between the trimmed V and J ends, which lost 1 base and 6 bases, there was a span of 16 bases. CDR1 and CDR2 from the germline V gene are LGHDT and YNNKEL (reference sequence). This CDR3 has 16 residues. The CDR3 region has the DNA TGTGCCAGCAGCCAAGTGAGGCCCAGCGGAGGCAATGAGCAGTTCTTC. Protein sequence: CASSQVRPSGGNEQFF.

There are many counts of this clonotype. This rearrangement joins TRBV20-1 to TRBJ2-7; D remains unclear. Trimming left V 6 bases short and J 4 bases short, with 10 bases between. The germline V gene encodes CDR1 DFQATT and CDR2 SNEGSKA (reference sequence). The CDR3 loop spans 11 amino acids. The CDR3 nucleotides are TGCAGTGCGAGAACCTTATACGAGCAGTACTTC. This sequence encodes CSARTLYEQYF.

This clonotype was counted ten times or more. The V gene is TRBV3-1, the J gene TRBJ2-2, with D maybe TRBD2 (6 bases). The ends were cut back, 1 base at V and 5 bases at J, with 11 bases in the middle. Germline V CDR1 and CDR2: LGHDT, YNNKEL (reference sequence). The CDR3 runs 15 residues. CDR3 nucleotides: TGTGCCAGCAGCCAAGGGAGGGTAGGAACCGGGGAGCTGTTTTTT. This translates into CASSQGRVGTGELFF.

This clonotype is medium-sized within its sample. The gene calls are TRBV20-1 and TRBJ2-1; D assignment may be TRBD1 or TRBD2 (5 bases each). The germline CDR1 and CDR2 sequences are DFQATT and SNEGSKA (reference sequence). V lost 6 bases, J lost 6 bases, and 12 bases lay in between. The CDR3 length is 12 residues. The CDR3 here is CSAATTGNEQFF. The DNA of the CDR3 is TGCAGTGCGGCGACTACAGGCAATGAGCAGTTCTTC.

This clonotype is categorized as medium-sized (0.01 to 0.1%). The chain combines TRBV5-1 with TRBJ1-5, with D possibly being TRBD1 (5 bases). V was trimmed by 2 bases and J by 3 bases, leaving 9 bases between them. The CDR3 loop spans 14 amino acids. Germline V gene sequence: CDR1 SGHRS, CDR2 YFSETQ. The CDR3 DNA sequence: TGCGCCAGCAGCTTTGGGACCGACAATCAGCCCCAGCATTTT. Its translation is CASSFGTDNQPQHF.

This clonotype was seen ten or more times. The chain carries TRBV7-8 and TRBJ2-7; a weak D match, TRBD1 (6 bases). CDR1 SGHVS and CDR2 FQNEAQ come from the germline V gene. This CDR3 region has 16 residues. V was trimmed by 0 bases and J by 5 bases, leaving 17 bases between them. CDR3 in DNA: TGTGCCAGCAGCTTAGCGGGTCCCAGGGGTTGGAACGAGCAGTACTTC. Protein product: CASSLAGPRGWNEQYF.

This clonotype was picked up many times. The chain recombines TRBV7-2 with TRBJ2-3, with D maybe TRBD2 (5 bases). Trimming removed 5 bases at V and 14 bases at J, with 17 bases between. Germline CDR1 SGHTA, CDR2 FQGNSA. CDR3 length equals 12 residues. CDR3 amino acids: CASSPGVLVWYF. The CDR3 DNA reads as TGTGCCAGCAGCCCCGGGGTCCTTGTTTGGTATTTT.

This clonotype was detected ten times or more. This sequence joins TRBV27 and TRBJ2-7; possibly TRBD1 for D (6 bases). CDR3 length: 13 amino acids. Germline lookup yields CDR1 MNHEY and CDR2 SMNVEV (reference sequence). Trimming removed 10 bases from V and 3 bases from J, with 16 bases in between. CDR3 protein: CATSSGTIYEQYF. Here the CDR3 DNA reads TGTGCCACCTCCTCCGGGACAATCTACGAGCAGTACTTC.

This clonotype was seen a few times. This sequence joins TRBV18 and TRBJ1-1; maybe TRBD1 (5 bases). The V gene lost 2 bases and the J gene lost 0 bases, with 16 bases spanning the gap. This CDR3 is built from 17 residues. Germline CDR1 is KGHSH and CDR2 is LQKENI. CDR3 protein: CASSPWPGRVMNTEAFF. The CDR3 region has the DNA TGTGCCAGCTCACCATGGCCAGGCAGGGTCATGAACACTGAAGCTTTCTTT.

The genes are TRBV27 and TRBJ1-2, with D unresolved. The CDR3 spans 14 residues. Trimming removed 5 bases at V and 1 base at J, with 11 bases between. CDR1 is MNHEY, CDR2 SMNVEV, per germline (reference sequence). The CDR3 sequence: CASSPPISNYGYTF. DNA for the CDR3: TGTGCCAGCAGTCCCCCGATAAGTAACTATGGCTACACCTTC.

This clonotype was observed at least ten times. The chain uses TRBV6-2 or TRBV6-3 and TRBJ2-2; no clear D. The germline V gene encodes CDR1 MNHEY and CDR2 SVGEGT. This CDR3 is built from 15 residues. V lost 4 bases and J lost 5, with 14 bases in between. CDR3 nucleotides: TGTGCCAGCAGTTCCGGGCAGGCTCGGACCGGGGAGCTGTTTTTT. It yields the protein CASSSGQARTGELFF.

The sample holds many counts of this clonotype. This chain links TRBV5-1 with TRBJ1-5; tentative D call: TRBD1 (6 bases). The CDR3 has 15 residues. The ends were cut back, 0 bases at V and 8 bases at J, with 15 bases in the middle. Germline-derived CDR1 and CDR2 are SGHRS and YFSETQ. The chain's CDR3 is CASSLEAGGHEPQHF. CDR3 nucleotide sequence: TGCGCCAGCAGCTTGGAGGCCGGGGGGCATGAGCCCCAGCATTTT.

There are many counts of this clonotype. The chain recombines TRBV5-1 with TRBJ1-6; D might be TRBD1 (5 bases). The germline CDR1 and CDR2 sequences are SGHRS and YFSETQ. The V end lost 5 bases, the J end lost 7 bases, and 16 bases lay between the germline ends. The CDR3 is made up of 15 amino acids. CDR3 DNA sequence: TGCGCCAGCAGGGACCGGCAGGGAGGGAATTCACCCCTCCACTTT. It is translated as CASRDRQGGNSPLHF.

This clonotype was observed many times. The chain joins TRBV18 to TRBJ1-1; 8 nucleotides align to TRBD1. The CDR3 spans 14 residues. Per germline, CDR1 KGHSH and CDR2 LQKENI. With V trimmed by 2 bases and J by 1 base, 0 bases remained unmatched. The CDR3 sequence is CASSPTGGNTEAFF. The CDR3 DNA is TGTGCCAGCTCACCAACAGGGGGGAACACTGAAGCTTTCTTT.

This clonotype was counted at least ten times. The chain combines TRBV7-9 with TRBJ2-1; D is ambiguous. V was cut by 5 bases and J by 10 bases, with 9 bases left in between. The CDR3 sequence is 11 residues long. In germline, CDR1 is SEHNR, CDR2 FQNEAQ (reference sequence). The CDR3 DNA reads as TGTGCCAGCAGCCCCCTGAGGGAGCAGTTCTTC. Translated: CASSPLREQFF.

This clonotype was seen ten or more times. The rearrangement links TRBV29-1 to TRBJ2-3; 7 nucleotides agree with TRBD2. The CDR3 has 15 residues. V lost 2 bases to trimming and J lost 2 bases; unmatched junction nucleotides: 7. In germline, CDR1 is SQVTM, CDR2 ANQGSEA. CDR3 in amino acids: CSVERREAPTDTQYF. The CDR3 DNA is TGCAGCGTTGAACGCCGGGAGGCTCCCACAGATACGCAGTATTTT.

This clonotype is medium-sized (0.01 to 0.1%) by share. The CDR3 DNA reads TGTGCCAGCAGCTTCCGCGGGGGCCCCCAATACAATGAGCAGTTCTTC. This translates into CASSFRGGPQYNEQFF. The chain couples TRBV7-8 to TRBJ2-1; D is possibly TRBD2 (7 bases). Germline values: CDR1 SGHVS, CDR2 FQNEAQ. The CDR3 loop spans 16 amino acids. The germline V and J ends were trimmed by 3 bases and 4 bases, with 16 bases remaining between them.

This chain's CDR3 is CASSPGQWVPGANVLTF. Here the CDR3 DNA reads TGTGCCAGCAGTCCGGGACAGTGGGTACCCGGGGCCAACGTCCTGACTTTC. This chain joins TRBV12-3 or TRBV12-4 and TRBJ2-6; TRBD1 aligns across 7 bases. The CDR3 loop spans 17 amino acids. V gave up 5 bases and J gave up 4 bases; unmatched junction bases: 11.

This clonotype was detected many times. The gene calls are TRBV20-1 and TRBJ2-1, with 12 bases aligning to TRBD2. Germline V gene lookup returns CDR1 DFQATT and CDR2 SNEGSKA (reference sequence). V shed 5 bases and J 6 bases; nucleotides not matched to a gene: 11. The CDR3 extends over 16 amino acids. CDR3 region: CSAPQMTSGGPNEQFF. Written as DNA, the CDR3 is TGCAGTGCTCCACAAATGACTAGCGGGGGCCCCAATGAGCAGTTCTTC.